Below, one T cell receptor (beta chain) is given with its context. The antigen remains undetermined. The source of the sample is a study of cytomegalovirus exposure and HLA in healthy donors. Study-wide results and limits: Later, an analysis found that common viral pathogens appeared to be linked with several of the most significant clusters.

The PCR had 60 Vbeta and 13 Jbeta primers. Measured with immunoSEQ multiplex PCR; TCRdb has only the in-frame clones, and not every one. This table lists approximately 50,000 clones. This CDR3 is built from 15 residues. The V gene end was trimmed by 3 bases and the J gene end by 5 bases; junction bases not matched to a gene: 6. CDR1 and CDR2 (germline): MGHRA, YSYEKL. This sequence originates from a male donor in good health and CMV-seropositive. The rearrangement joins TRBV4-1 to TRBJ2-5, with 10 bases matching TRBD2. Sequencing used PBMCs. The CDR3 here is CASSHLAGGFETQYF. CDR3 sequence (DNA): TGCGCCAGCAGCCACTTAGCGGGGGGCTTTGAGACCCAGTACTTC.